Each of the 9 T cell receptor beta chains below was sequenced from the same sample in a study of blood T cell repertoires in COVID-19. Here immunoSEQ multiplex PCR was the method, and the copy in TCRdb shows in-frame clones only, minus some. The profile shows some 70,000 clones, around 86% of them singletons. Sample: peripheral blood. Receptors originate from a woman aged 55-69 years with acute or convalescent COVID-19.

The V call is TRBV11-2, the J call TRBJ1-6; tentatively, D is TRBD1 (5 bases). Looked up from germline, CDR1 is SGHAT and CDR2 is FQNNGV. CDR3 length equals 13 residues. V lost 2 bases to trimming and J lost 15 bases, with 14 bases between them. The CDR3 DNA reads TGTGCCAGCAGCTTATACTTCCAGGGTCACCTCCACTTT. This codes for CASSLYFQGHLHF.

This chain links TRBV5-1 with TRBJ2-3; 9 positions agree with TRBD2. From germline, CDR1 is SGHRS and CDR2 YFSETQ. This CDR3 has 16 residues. V trimming: 2 bases; J trimming: 5 bases; junction bases outside the gene matches: 9. The CDR3, as DNA: TGCGCCAGCAGCTTCTTTAGCGGGGGCCAGGGAGATACGCAGTATTTT. Translation gives CASSFFSGGQGDTQYF.

Only one count was recorded for this clone. Here the CDR3 DNA reads TGTGCCAGTAGTATAGACAGGAACACTGAAGCTTTCTTT. Its protein product is CASSIDRNTEAFF. The rearrangement joins TRBV19 to TRBJ1-1; D is undetermined. Deletions cut 0 bases from V and 1 base from J, with 3 bases between. The length of the CDR3 is 13 residues. The germline V gene has CDR1 LNHDA and CDR2 SQIVND (reference sequence).

The chain recombines TRBV21-1 with TRBJ2-1; the DNA was not used to check the table's D call, TRBD1. TRBV21-1 is described as a pseudogene. The CDR3 is 13 residues long. DNA of the CDR3: TGTGCCAGCAGCAAAGCCCAGAACAATGAGCAGTTCTTC. It translates to CASSKAQNNEQFF.

This clone was counted only a few times. The V gene is TRBV6-5, the J gene TRBJ2-7, with D perhaps matching TRBD1 (6 bases). V was cut by 5 bases and J by 3 bases, with 11 bases left in between. CDR1 is MNHEY, CDR2 SVGAGI, per germline. CDR3 size: 13 residues. In nucleotides, the CDR3 is TGTGCCAGCAGTCAAACCAGGGGCTACGAGCAGTACTTC. Amino acid sequence: CASSQTRGYEQYF.

The chain has TRBV7-2 and TRBJ1-1; D perhaps matches TRBD1 (5 bases). Trimming shortened V by 2 bases and J by 3 bases, and 10 bases separated the two germline ends. CDR1 SGHTA and CDR2 FQGNSA come from the germline V gene. This CDR3 is 14 amino acids long. The DNA for the CDR3 is TGTGCCAGCAGCTTACGGGGGGTTCACACTGAAGCTTTCTTT. It encodes CASSLRGVHTEAFF.

V and J are TRBV19 and TRBJ1-5, with D tentatively TRBD1 (6 bases). CDR3 length: 15 residues. The V end lost 2 bases, the J end lost 3 bases, and 11 bases lay between the germline ends. Looked up from germline, CDR1 is LNHDA and CDR2 is SQIVND (reference sequence). The CDR3 protein is CASSINREYNQPQHF. The CDR3, as DNA: TGTGCCAGTAGTATAAACAGGGAGTACAATCAGCCCCAGCATTTT. Looking up the rest from reference TRBV19 and TRBJ1-5 gives the full variable domain: DGGITQSPKYLFRKEGQNVTLSCEQNLNHDAMYWYRQDPGQGLRLIYYSQIVNDFQKGDIAEGYSVSREKKESFPLTVTSAQKNPTAFYLCASSINREYNQPQHFGDGTRLSIL.

The rearrangement links TRBV5-8 to TRBJ1-4; 9 bases align to TRBD1. The CDR3 consists of 15 residues. Germline CDR1 is SGHTS and CDR2 is YDEGEE. The junction had 7 bases not matched to a gene; V was cut back by 3 bases and J by 7 bases. As DNA, the CDR3 is TGTGCCAGCAGCTCTCGGGGGGACAGGGCTGAAAAACTGTTTTTT. It codes for CASSSRGDRAEKLFF.

The chain recombines TRBV5-4 with TRBJ1-1; D remains ambiguous. CDR1 is SGHNT and CDR2 is YYREEE in the germline V gene (reference sequence). This CDR3 contains 15 residues. The germline V and J ends were trimmed by 0 bases and 1 base, with 10 bases remaining between them. CDR3 in DNA: TGTGCCAGCAGCTTGGTTGGGAGGGCGAACACTGAAGCTTTCTTT. Translating it yields CASSLVGRANTEAFF.